These 17 T cell receptor beta chains were all obtained from the same sample, sequenced in a study of shared clonotypes between healthy human individuals (dated by TCRdb to the early 2020s). The library was produced with the immunoSEQ multiplex PCR assay. Here the immuneACCESS table is served through TCRdb, limited to in-frame sequences with V and J called. Missing clones are a known gap in these copies; in checked studies unresolved V genes cover under half, and the rest lacks a known reason. This sample comprises about 490,000 clones, 79% of them detected only once. The biggest ten clones account for approximately 12% of the sample. Sample: PBMCs. The receptors stem from a middle-aged woman in good health. Some clones in this sample may be carry-over from other donors' samples.

The chain couples TRBV19 to TRBJ1-1, with D unclear. V was shortened by 4 bases and J by 4 bases, with 13 bases between the two germline ends. Germline-derived CDR1 and CDR2 are LNHDA and SQIVND (reference sequence). There are 14 residues in the CDR3. The CDR3 loop is CASSTTAAGTEAFF. In DNA, the CDR3 is TGTGCCAGTAGTACCACGGCCGCGGGCACTGAAGCTTTCTTT.

V gene TRBV11-2 combines with J gene TRBJ2-1, with TRBD2 matching 13 bases. Per the germline V gene, CDR1 is SGHAT and CDR2 is FQNNGV. Unmatched junction bases numbered 12, after V lost 4 bases and J lost 3 bases. The CDR3 sequence is 19 residues long. The CDR3 sequence is CASSSPVGTSGIYYNEQFF. The CDR3 DNA follows: TGTGCCAGCAGCTCCCCCGTCGGGACTAGCGGGATTTACTACAATGAGCAGTTCTTC.

This sequence joins TRBV28 and TRBJ2-1; 13 nucleotides match TRBD2. The CDR3 runs to 16 residues. V lost 6 bases, J lost 7 bases, and 9 bases stayed unmatched. Per the germline V gene, CDR1 is MDHEN and CDR2 is SYDVKM. The CDR3 protein is CASSAPGLAGRNEQFF. The CDR3 bases are TGTGCCAGCAGCGCACCGGGACTAGCGGGACGGAATGAGCAGTTCTTC.

The rearrangement uses TRBV5-1 and TRBJ2-5; tentatively, D is TRBD2 (6 bases). Trimming pared 2 bases from V and 2 bases from J, leaving 10 bases between. Germline values: CDR1 SGHRS, CDR2 YFSETQ. The CDR3 sequence is 14 residues long. The CDR3 loop is CASSFGRGQETQYF. CDR3 nucleotide sequence: TGCGCCAGCAGCTTCGGACGGGGGCAAGAGACCCAGTACTTC.

A few counts support this clone. The CDR3 coding sequence is TGTGCCAGCAGCAAACTTTCCCCCAAGACTAGCGGGCCTACATCGGACAATGAGCAGTTCTTC. Amino acid sequence: CASSKLSPKTSGPTSDNEQFF. V is TRBV21-1 and J is TRBJ2-1; TRBD2 is taken as the D call from the table, unchecked against the DNA. TRBV21-1 is listed as a pseudogene. The CDR3 runs 21 residues.

This chain uses TRBV4-2 with TRBJ1-4, with TRBD1 matching over 11 bases. Germline assignment: CDR1 LGHNA and CDR2 YNFKEQ. The CDR3 is 14 amino acids. V lost 4 bases, J lost 8 bases, and 3 bases stayed unmatched. The chain's CDR3 is CASSRRDRGEKLFF. The CDR3 DNA reads TGTGCCAGCAGCCGCCGGGACAGGGGGGAAAAACTGTTTTTT.

The rearrangement joins TRBV5-1 to TRBJ1-2; D may be TRBD1 (5 bases). This CDR3 contains 14 residues. V gave up 0 bases and J gave up 4 bases, with 10 bases separating them. Germline CDR1 is SGHRS and CDR2 is YFSETQ. The CDR3 reads CASSLEGTSYGYTF. The CDR3 nucleotides read TGCGCCAGCAGCTTGGAAGGGACGAGCTATGGCTACACCTTC.

The V and J genes are TRBV29-1 and TRBJ1-4, with D hard to call. This CDR3 is 11 amino acids long. Germline V gene data show CDR1 as SQVTM and CDR2 as ANQGSEA. Deletions cut 2 bases from V and 7 bases from J, with 5 bases between. The CDR3 here is CSVEKGEKLFF. Written as DNA, the CDR3 is TGCAGCGTTGAAAAGGGTGAAAAACTGTTTTTT.

V and J are TRBV5-1 and TRBJ1-6; 11 bases are a match to TRBD1. With 4 bases clipped from V and 5 bases from J, the junction kept 11 bases outside the gene matches. Germline CDR1 reads SGHRS; CDR2 reads YFSETQ. The CDR3 has 18 amino acids. CDR3 sequence (DNA): TGCGCCAGCAGCGCCACAGCCGGGACAGGGGGAAATAATTCACCCCTCCACTTT. As protein: CASSATAGTGGNNSPLHF. The complete variable domain, with remaining parts taken from reference TRBV5-1 and TRBJ1-6, reads KAGVTQTPRYLIKTRGQQVTLSCSPISGHRSVSWYQQTPGQGLQFLFEYFSETQRNKGNFPGRFSGRQFSNSRSEMNVSTLELGDSALYLCASSATAGTGGNNSPLHFGNGTRLTVT.

This rearrangement joins TRBV7-2 to TRBJ2-3; the D gene is possibly TRBD2 (6 bases). This CDR3 contains 15 residues. V was shortened by 1 base and J by 2 bases, with 10 bases between the two germline ends. Germline CDR1 reads SGHTA; CDR2 reads FQGNSA. The CDR3 nucleotides read TGTGCCAGCAGCTTAGTTGCGGGGATCACAGATACGCAGTATTTT. Protein sequence: CASSLVAGITDTQYF.

A few counts support this clone. Distinct nucleotide sequences in the sample also encode this CDR3. The J gene is TRBJ1-1, the V gene TRBV30; D ambiguous. V shed 0 bases and J shed 2 bases, with 7 bases lying between them. The CDR3 sequence is 13 residues long. The germline gives CDR1 GTSNPN, CDR2 SVGIG (reference sequence). CDR3 loop: CAWSVLRNTEAFF. Here the CDR3 DNA reads TGTGCCTGGAGTGTACTGCGAAACACTGAAGCTTTCTTT. The full variable domain, completed using reference TRBV30 and TRBJ1-1, is SQTIHQWPATLVQPVGSPLSLECTVEGTSNPNLYWYRQAAGRGLQLLFYSVGIGQISSEVPQNLSASRPQDRQFILSSKKLLLSDSGFYLCAWSVLRNTEAFFGQGTRLTVV.

The chain carries TRBV28 and TRBJ1-1; weak D call: TRBD1 (6 bases). V was clipped by 8 bases and J by 2 bases, with 15 bases between them. Germline V gene data show CDR1 as MDHEN and CDR2 as SYDVKM. The length of the CDR3 is 14 residues. The CDR3 is CASRSPGANTEAFF. The CDR3 nucleotides read TGTGCCAGCCGATCCCCAGGGGCCAACACTGAAGCTTTCTTT.

This chain uses TRBV18 with TRBJ2-2, with D uncertain. Germline CDR1 is KGHSH and CDR2 is LQKENI. There are 15 residues in the CDR3. The germline V and J ends were trimmed by 0 bases and 0 bases, with 5 bases remaining between them. The CDR3 spells CASSPPAPNTGELFF. CDR3 in DNA: TGTGCCAGCTCACCACCAGCACCGAACACCGGGGAGCTGTTTTTT.

The CDR3 region has the DNA TGTGCCAGCAGCTGGGCGGGACTAGTTAACGAGCAGTACTTC. Translated, it gives CASSWAGLVNEQYF. The chain uses TRBV7-2 and TRBJ2-7, with TRBD2 identical over 8 bases. The CDR3 covers 14 residues. CDR1 is SGHTA and CDR2 is FQGNSA in the germline V gene. Trimming took 4 bases from V and 5 from J; bases not matched to a gene: 7.

The chain recombines TRBV7-3 with TRBJ2-1, with 9 bases lining up with TRBD2. This CDR3 has 14 residues. Germline assignment: CDR1 SGHTA and CDR2 FQGTGA. The V and J ends lost 6 bases and 8 bases, in that order; junction bases with no gene match: 8. CDR3 residues: CASRTGLAQDEQFF. CDR3 DNA: TGTGCCAGCAGGACGGGACTAGCCCAAGATGAGCAGTTCTTC.

The genes are TRBV7-6 and TRBJ2-5; 10 bases map to TRBD1. The trim removed 5 bases at V and 4 bases at J, leaving 1 base unmatched. This CDR3 contains 13 residues. Germline V gene data show CDR1 as SGHVS and CDR2 as FNYEAQ. The CDR3 protein is CASSRTGGETQYF. CDR3 coding DNA: TGTGCCAGCAGCCGGACAGGGGGAGAGACCCAGTACTTC.

The J gene is TRBJ2-2, the V gene TRBV14, with TRBD2 as a possible D gene (6 bases). V gave up 0 bases and J gave up 3 bases, with 17 bases separating them. The germline V gene encodes CDR1 SGHDN and CDR2 FVKESK. The CDR3 totals 18 residues. Here the CDR3 reads CASSQDFGGGLYTGELFF. The DNA for the CDR3 is TGTGCCAGCAGCCAAGATTTCGGGGGAGGACTATACACCGGGGAGCTGTTTTTT.